This T cell receptor (beta chain) was captured by sequencing in a study of shared clonotypes between healthy human individuals (dated by TCRdb to the early 2020s). Regarding the research as a whole: Three men and a couple of women, aged 18 to 49 years, made up the cohort. Per donor, three plates each were used for CD4 naive and CD4 memory, two for CD8 naive, and one for CD8 memory. Different laboratories and diverse techniques were used to prepare libraries and sequence TCR repertoires, to increase sequencing depth and limit assay-specific biases. Blood TCR repertoires of roughly five healthy adults were deeply sequenced to estimate repertoire size and the extent of clonotype sharing between individuals. Between about 0.94 and 8.9 billion PBMCs per donor were obtained by leukapheresis. Paper-wide results and their limitations: Compared with non-shared clonotypes, clonotypes shared by all four sorted-subset donors had higher generation probabilities. Sampling was restricted to blood, and TCR repertoires in tissue are likely to differ from TCR repertoires in blood. The genetic and exposure-history diversity represented was limited by the small number of donors. Even with the large sequencing depth, rarefaction of the sorted-subset datasets indicated that sequencing was incomplete. Larger estimated clonotype richness was generally found for naive subsets than for memory subsets. Based on pairwise subsampling, the degree of clonotype sharing among donors was expected to be affected by sequencing depth. Across four donors, 5% to 6% of naive CD4, more than 3% of naive CD8, approximately 2.5% of memory CD4, and under 0.45% of memory CD8 clonotypes were shared.

Note on this clone: The antigen it recognizes is unknown. No base qualities exist here, and no much larger clone lies one base off it.

Using the deep immunoSEQ assay, TCR CDR3 regions were amplified from genomic DNA by multiplex PCR. Genomic DNA extracted from each cell subset was distributed evenly over all wells of several immunoSEQ 96-well plates, and each plate served as one replicate. For sorted subsets, each replicate PCR was loaded with roughly 0.2 ug genomic DNA, equivalent to approximately 33,000 T cell genomes. The purified libraries were quantified using a Qubit 3.0 fluorometer, sized with a Bioanalyzer 2100, and then quantified again using the KAPA Library Quantification kit. Each immunoSEQ 96-well plate was sequenced on its own single-read 150-cycle Illumina NextSeq 550 flow cell. In the paper's pipeline: The immunoSEQ output contained only junctional sequences without quality scores, so filtering could not match that applied to full-length reads. Sequences were annotated with PyIR, a Python wrapper for IgBLAST v1.9, using IMGT germline references to assign V/J genes and CDR3. Reads were filtered out if the reads had weak V/J assignments (E-value above 1e-6), no CDR3, stop codons, out-of-frame junctions, or ambiguous translated residues. V3J clonotypes were defined as sequences sharing the same inferred V gene, J gene, and CDR3 amino acid sequence. Percentage overlap between repertoires was computed as shared unique clonotypes divided by the size of the smaller repertoire. Repertoire richness was assessed with RTK rarefaction, the Chao1 estimator, and Recon v2.1 estimates of unobserved clonotypes. Generation probabilities were computed with OLGA for all TCRbeta clonotypes obtained by the gDNA method from several donors. Not all clones reach the TCRdb copy of this immuneACCESS table, which keeps in-frame sequences only. Checked studies attribute under half of the gap to unresolved V genes and leave the rest unexplained. V and J calls and clone size are copied from that table; D and trimming were computed from the DNA. Recorded for this sample are some 2.4 million clones; 90% to 95% of them occurred a single time. 0.36% of the sample goes to the ten largest clones.

Donors were healthy HIV-negative adults with no recently reported acute infections or vaccinations. Every donor was a Caucasian adult residing in Nashville, Tennessee, USA. CD4+ T cells were enriched by magnetic negative selection, after which naive cells were positively selected on CD45RA and the negative fraction was taken as the memory subset. After blood collection by leukapheresis, PBMCs were isolated using Ficoll-Histopaque density gradient centrifugation and then cryopreserved in the vapor phase of liquid nitrogen. Purity and quantity of every magnetically sorted T cell population were checked by analytical flow cytometry. Genomic DNA was isolated from each sorted fraction and quantified by UV absorbance on a Nanodrop 2000c. CDR1 is given as SGHNT and CDR2 as YYREEE, both from the germline V gene (reference sequence). Trimmed from V: 5 bases; trimmed from J: 9 bases; junction bases lacking a gene match: 12. Taken from cysteine to phenylalanine, the CDR3 has 15 residues. The kept DNA is CDR3 alone, 45 bases in frame from the first base.

Sequencing input: naive CD4+ T cells from PBMCs. Explained via the paper, the cell subset or site label denotes: CD45RA+ positively selected. The sequence derives from a man aged 18 to 30 in good health. Some clones in this sample may be carry-over from other donors' samples. The sequence is built from TRBV5-4 and TRBJ2-5, with 11 bases matching TRBD2. The DNA sequence follows: TGTGCCAGCAGACCTCTAGCGGGAGGAAGGGAGGCCCAGTACTTC. It translates to CASRPLAGGREAQYF.